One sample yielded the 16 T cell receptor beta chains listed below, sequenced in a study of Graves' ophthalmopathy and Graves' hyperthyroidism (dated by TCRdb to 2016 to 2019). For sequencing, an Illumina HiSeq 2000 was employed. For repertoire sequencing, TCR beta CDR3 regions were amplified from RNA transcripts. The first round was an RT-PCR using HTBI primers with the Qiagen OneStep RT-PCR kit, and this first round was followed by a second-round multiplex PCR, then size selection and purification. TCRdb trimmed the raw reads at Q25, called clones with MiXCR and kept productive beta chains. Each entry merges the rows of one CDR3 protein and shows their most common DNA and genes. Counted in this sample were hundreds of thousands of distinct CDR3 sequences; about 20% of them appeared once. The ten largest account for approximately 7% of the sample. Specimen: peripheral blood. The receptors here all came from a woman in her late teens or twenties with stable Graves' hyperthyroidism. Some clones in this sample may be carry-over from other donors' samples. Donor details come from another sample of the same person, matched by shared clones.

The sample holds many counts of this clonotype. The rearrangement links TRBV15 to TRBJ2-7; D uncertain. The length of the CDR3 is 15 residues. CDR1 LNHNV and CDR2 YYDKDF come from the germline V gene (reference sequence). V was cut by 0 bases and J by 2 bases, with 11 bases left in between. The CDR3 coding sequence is TGTGCCACCAGCAGAGAAAGGGTCCCCCCCTACGAGCAGTACTTC. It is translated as CATSRERVPPYEQYF.

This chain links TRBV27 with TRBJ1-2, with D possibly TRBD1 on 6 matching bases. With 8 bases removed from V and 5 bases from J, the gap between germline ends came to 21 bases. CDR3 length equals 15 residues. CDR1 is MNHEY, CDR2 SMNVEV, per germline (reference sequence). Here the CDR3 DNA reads TGTGCCAGCTGGGGATATCGGGGGGCGAAGTATGGCTACACCTTC. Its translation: CASWGYRGAKYGYTF.

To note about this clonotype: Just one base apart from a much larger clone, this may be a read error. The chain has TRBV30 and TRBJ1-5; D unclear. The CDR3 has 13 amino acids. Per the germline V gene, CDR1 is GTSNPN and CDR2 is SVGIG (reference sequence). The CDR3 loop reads CAWSDRGHQPLHF. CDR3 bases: TGTGCCTGGAGTGACAGAGGCCATCAGCCCCTGCATTTT.

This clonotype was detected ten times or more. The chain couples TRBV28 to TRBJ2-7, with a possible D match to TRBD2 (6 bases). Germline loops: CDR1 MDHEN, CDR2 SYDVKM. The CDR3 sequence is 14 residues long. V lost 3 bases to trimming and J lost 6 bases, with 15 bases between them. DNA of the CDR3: TGTGCCAGCAGTTTGGTTGCGGGGAACCGCGAGCAGTACTTC. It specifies CASSLVAGNREQYF.

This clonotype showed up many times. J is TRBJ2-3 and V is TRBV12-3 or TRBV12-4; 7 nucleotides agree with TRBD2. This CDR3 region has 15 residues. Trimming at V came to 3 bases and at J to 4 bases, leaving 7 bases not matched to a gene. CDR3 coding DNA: TGTGCCAGCAGTTTTTTAGCGGGTATCGCAGATACGCAGTATTTT. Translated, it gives CASSFLAGIADTQYF.

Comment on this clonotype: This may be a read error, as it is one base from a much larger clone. CDR3 in DNA: TGTGCCAGCTCCCGGACTAGCGGAATCACCGGGGAGCTGCTTTTT. This encodes CASSRTSGITGELLF. This sequence joins TRBV6-1 and TRBJ2-2; 10 bases align to TRBD2. CDR3 length: 15 amino acids. Germline lookup yields CDR1 MNHNS and CDR2 SASEGT.

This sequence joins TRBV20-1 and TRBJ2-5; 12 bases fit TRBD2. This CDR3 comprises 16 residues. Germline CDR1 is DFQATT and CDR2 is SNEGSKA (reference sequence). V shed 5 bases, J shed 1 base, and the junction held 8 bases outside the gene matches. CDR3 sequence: CSARLGLAGSQETQYF. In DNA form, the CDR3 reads TGCAGTGCTCGGCTTGGACTAGCGGGGTCCCAAGAGACCCAGTACTTC.

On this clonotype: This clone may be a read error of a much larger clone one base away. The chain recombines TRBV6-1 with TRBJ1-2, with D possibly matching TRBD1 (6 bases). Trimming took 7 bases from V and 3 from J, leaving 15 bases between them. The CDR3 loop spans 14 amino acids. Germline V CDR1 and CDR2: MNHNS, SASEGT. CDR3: CASTERGSDYGYTF. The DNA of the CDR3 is TGTGCCAGCACCGAAAGGGGGTCAGACTATGGCTACACCTTC.

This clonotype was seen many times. The CDR3 DNA reads TGTGCCAGCAGTTTCTACCGGGACAGCTCGAACACTGAAGCTTTCTTT. Translated: CASSFYRDSSNTEAFF. V and J are TRBV6-2 or TRBV6-3 and TRBJ1-1; 7 bases map to TRBD1. Germline V CDR1 and CDR2: MNHEY, SVGEGT. There are 16 residues in the CDR3. With V trimmed by 4 bases and J by 1 base, 9 bases remained unmatched.

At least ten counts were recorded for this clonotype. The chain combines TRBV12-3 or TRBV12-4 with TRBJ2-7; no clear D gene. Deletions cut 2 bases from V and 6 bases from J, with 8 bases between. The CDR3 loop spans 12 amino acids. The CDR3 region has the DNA TGTGCCAGCAGTTTATCTGGATCCGAGCAGTACTTC. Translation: CASSLSGSEQYF.

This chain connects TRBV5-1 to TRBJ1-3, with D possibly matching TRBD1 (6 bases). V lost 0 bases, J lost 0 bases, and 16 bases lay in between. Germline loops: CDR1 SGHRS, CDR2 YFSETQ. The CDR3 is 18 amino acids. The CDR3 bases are TGCGCCAGCAGCTTGGCCCCGGGGGGCGCTTCCTCTGGAAACACCATATATTTT. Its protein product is CASSLAPGGASSGNTIYF.

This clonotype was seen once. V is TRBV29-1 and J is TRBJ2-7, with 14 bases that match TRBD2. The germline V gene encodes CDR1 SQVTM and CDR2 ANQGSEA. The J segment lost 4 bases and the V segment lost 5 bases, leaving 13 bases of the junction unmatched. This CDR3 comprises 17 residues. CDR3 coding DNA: TGCAGCGTTCGAGGGACTAGCGGGAGAAGTGAAAGTTACGAGCAGTACTTC. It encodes CSVRGTSGRSESYEQYF.

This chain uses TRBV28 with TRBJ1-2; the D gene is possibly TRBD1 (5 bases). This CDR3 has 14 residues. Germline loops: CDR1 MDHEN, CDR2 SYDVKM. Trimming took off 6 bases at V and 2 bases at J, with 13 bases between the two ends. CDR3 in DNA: TGTGCCAGCAGACGTCAGGGAGGGAACTATGGCTACACCTTC. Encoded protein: CASRRQGGNYGYTF.

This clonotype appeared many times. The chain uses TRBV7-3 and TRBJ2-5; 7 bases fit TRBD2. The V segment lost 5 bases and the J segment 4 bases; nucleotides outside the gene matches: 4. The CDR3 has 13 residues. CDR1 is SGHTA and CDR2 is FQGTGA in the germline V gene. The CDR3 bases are TGTGCCAGCAGCCGAGAGCGGGGAGAGACCCAGTACTTC. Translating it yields CASSRERGETQYF.

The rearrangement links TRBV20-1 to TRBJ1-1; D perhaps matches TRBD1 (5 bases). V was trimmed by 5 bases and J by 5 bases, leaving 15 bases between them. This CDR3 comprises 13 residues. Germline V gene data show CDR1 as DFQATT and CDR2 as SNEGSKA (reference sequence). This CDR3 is CSARGPGGTEAFF. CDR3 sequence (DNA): TGCAGTGCTCGGGGACCAGGAGGGACTGAAGCTTTCTTT.

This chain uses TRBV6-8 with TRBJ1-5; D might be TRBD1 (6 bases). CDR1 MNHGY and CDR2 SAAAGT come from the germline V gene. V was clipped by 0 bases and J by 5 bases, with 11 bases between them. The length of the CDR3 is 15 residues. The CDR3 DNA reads TGTGCCAGCAGTTACTCTGACAGGCTCCATCAGCCCCAGCATTTT. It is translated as CASSYSDRLHQPQHF.